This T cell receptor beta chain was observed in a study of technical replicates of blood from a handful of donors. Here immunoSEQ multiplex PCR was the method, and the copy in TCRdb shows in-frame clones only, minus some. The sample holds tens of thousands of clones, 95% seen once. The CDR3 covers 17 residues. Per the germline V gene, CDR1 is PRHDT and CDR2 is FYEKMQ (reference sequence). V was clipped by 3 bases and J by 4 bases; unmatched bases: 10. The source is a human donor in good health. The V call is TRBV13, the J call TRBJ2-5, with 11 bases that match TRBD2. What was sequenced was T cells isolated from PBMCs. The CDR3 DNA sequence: TGTGCCAGCAGCTTTGGGATAGCGGGAGGGCCGGGAGAGACCCAGTACTTC. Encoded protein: CASSFGIAGGPGETQYF.